This TCR beta chain derives from a study of blood T cell repertoires in COVID-19. Background on the study: Donors in the United States, Italy and Spain gave samples during acute or convalescent COVID-19. T cells, B-cell-depleted T cells, or PBMCs supplied cDNA or gDNA.

The CDR3 runs to 16 residues. Germline V gene data show CDR1 as SGHNT and CDR2 as YYREEE (reference sequence). The ends lost 4 bases at V and 0 bases at J; junction bases unmatched: 9. This clone showed up just once. Methods used by the authors: Reference gene primer amplification gave estimated nucleated cell counts. The table came from immunoSEQ multiplex PCR; TCRdb's copy has only in-frame clones and leaves some out. V, J and clone size derive from that table, while D and trimming were established from the DNA sequence. The data hold tens of thousands of clones, with around nine tenths observed a single time.

The rearrangement uses TRBV5-4 and TRBJ1-1, with TRBD1 identical over 7 bases. The sample was peripheral blood. The sequence was obtained from a man between 65 and 85 years old with active or convalescent COVID-19. The CDR3: CASSRQGSGVNTEAFF. The CDR3 DNA reads as TGTGCCAGCAGCCGACAGGGATCGGGGGTGAACACTGAAGCTTTCTTT.